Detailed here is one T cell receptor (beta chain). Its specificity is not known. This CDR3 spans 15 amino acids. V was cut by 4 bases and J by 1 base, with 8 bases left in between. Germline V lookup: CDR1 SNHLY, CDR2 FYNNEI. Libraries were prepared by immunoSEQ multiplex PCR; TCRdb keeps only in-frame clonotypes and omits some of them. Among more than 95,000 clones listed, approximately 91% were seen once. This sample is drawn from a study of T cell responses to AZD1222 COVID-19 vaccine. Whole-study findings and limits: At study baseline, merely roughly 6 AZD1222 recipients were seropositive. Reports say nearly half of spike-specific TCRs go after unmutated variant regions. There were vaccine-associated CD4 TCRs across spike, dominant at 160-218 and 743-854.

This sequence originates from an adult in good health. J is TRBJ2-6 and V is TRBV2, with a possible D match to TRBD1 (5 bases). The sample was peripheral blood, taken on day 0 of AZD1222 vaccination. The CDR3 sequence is CASSVQGSGANVLTF. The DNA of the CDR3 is TGTGCCAGCAGTGTTCAGGGATCTGGGGCCAACGTCCTGACTTTC.